This T cell receptor (beta chain) was recovered during a study of shared clonotypes between healthy human individuals. Overall study findings and caveats: Estimated richness values were generally larger in naive subsets than in memory subsets.

Some 27,000 T cell genomes, or roughly 200 ng DNA, went into the sorted-subset replicate PCRs. Sequencing used immunoSEQ multiplex PCR; TCRdb keeps in-frame clones, though not all of them. The top ten clones hold over 0.12% of a sample with about 2.4 million clones, just over 90% of them seen once. Within Nashville, Tennessee resided all donors, each a Caucasian adult. This clone was seen once. What it binds is not known. This clonotype originated in a man younger than 35 in good health. The sequencing sample was made of naive CD4+ T cells sorted from blood. Subset denoted: CD45RA+ positively selected.

The CDR3 sequence is CASSEGTGVWETQYF. The CDR3 nucleotides read TGTGCCAGCAGTGAGGGGACGGGGGTTTGGGAGACCCAGTACTTC. This chain uses TRBV6-1 with TRBJ2-5, with D possibly TRBD2 on 6 matching bases. The CDR3 spans 15 residues. V was trimmed by 3 bases and J by 5 bases, leaving 16 bases between them. The germline V gene has CDR1 MNHNS and CDR2 SASEGT.